Listed below are T cell receptor beta chains from one sample, sequenced in a study of blood T cell repertoires in COVID-19. This table comes from immunoSEQ multiplex PCR, and its TCRdb copy is limited to in-frame clones, with some not included. The sample yields more than 95,000 clones, around 84% seen once. Sequenced input: peripheral blood. Receptors originate from a man aged 55 to 69 with acute or convalescent COVID-19. Both conserved end residues are part of each CDR3. A D gene is named only where the DNA matches it firmly. Clone sizes are given selectively: once, few, many, or a class where the clone is expanded.

CDR3nt: TGTGCCAGCAGATTACAGGGGGCGCCTAATGAAAAACTGTTTTTT
CDR3aa: CASRLQGAPNEKLFF
j_gene: TRBJ1-4
abundance: NA
v_gene: TRBV6-6
d_gene: TRBD1

CDR3nt: TGTGCCAGCGGGACTAGCGGGAGTAGAGATACGCAGTATTTT
CDR3aa: CASGTSGSRDTQYF
j_gene: TRBJ2-3
abundance: NA
v_gene: TRBV10-3
d_gene: TRBD2

CDR3nt: TGTGCCAGCAGGACAGGGGGGGAGACCCAGTACTTC
CDR3aa: CASRTGGETQYF
j_gene: TRBJ2-5
abundance: NA
v_gene: TRBV2
d_gene: TRBD1

CDR3nt: TGTGCCACGTCGGGGACAGGGGTATATGGCTACACCTTC
CDR3aa: CATSGTGVYGYTF
j_gene: TRBJ1-2
abundance: few
v_gene: TRBV28
d_gene: TRBD1

CDR3nt: TGTGCCAGCAGCCCACGGTCATATAGGGGCACCTTCAACAATGAGCAGTTCTTC
CDR3aa: CASSPRSYRGTFNNEQFF
j_gene: TRBJ2-1
abundance: NA
v_gene: TRBV9
d_gene: NA

CDR3nt: TGTGCCAGCAGCTTAGCAGGGGGCGACGGCACTGAAGCTTTCTTT
CDR3aa: CASSLAGGDGTEAFF
j_gene: TRBJ1-1
abundance: few
v_gene: TRBV11-2
d_gene: TRBD1

CDR3nt: TGCGCCAGCAGCCCGGGACTAGAGATGGTGCAGTACTTC
CDR3aa: CASSPGLEMVQYF
j_gene: TRBJ2-7
abundance: NA
v_gene: TRBV5-1
d_gene: TRBD2

CDR3nt: TGCGCCAGCAGCGAAACCCGGGACAGGGTTGCTAACTATGGCTACACCTTC
CDR3aa: CASSETRDRVANYGYTF
j_gene: TRBJ1-2
abundance: NA
v_gene: TRBV4-1
d_gene: TRBD1

CDR3nt: TGTGCCAGCAGTTTTTCCGGTCAGCCCCAGCATTTT
CDR3aa: CASSFSGQPQHF
j_gene: TRBJ1-5
abundance: once
v_gene: TRBV28
d_gene: NA

CDR3nt: TGTGCCAGCAGCCTACTCGCGACAGGGGCGTATTTCTTT
CDR3aa: CASSLLATGAYFF
j_gene: TRBJ1-1
abundance: NA
v_gene: TRBV28
d_gene: TRBD1

CDR3nt: TGTGCCAGTAGTTCAGGGACAGGCGGGACGAAGACCCAGTACTTC
CDR3aa: CASSSGTGGTKTQYF
j_gene: TRBJ2-5
abundance: NA
v_gene: TRBV19
d_gene: TRBD1

CDR3nt: TGTGCCAGCAGTGAATCCTCGGGGGGGGGAAGCAATCAGCCCCAGCATTTT
CDR3aa: CASSESSGGGSNQPQHF
j_gene: TRBJ1-5
abundance: NA
v_gene: TRBV6-1
d_gene: NA

CDR3nt: TGTGCCTGGACGGGAGTTCGGGGGACTGAAGCTTTCTTT
CDR3aa: CAWTGVRGTEAFF
j_gene: TRBJ1-1
abundance: NA
v_gene: TRBV30
d_gene: NA

CDR3nt: TGTGCCAGCAACATACTACATGCAACTAATGAAAAACTGTTTTTT
CDR3aa: CASNILHATNEKLFF
j_gene: TRBJ1-4
abundance: NA
v_gene: TRBV6-5
d_gene: NA

CDR3nt: TGTGCCAGCAGCGGACAGCGGGGGAACACCGGGGAGCTGTTTTTT
CDR3aa: CASSGQRGNTGELFF
j_gene: TRBJ2-2
abundance: NA
v_gene: TRBV9
d_gene: TRBD2

CDR3nt: TGTGCCAGCAGTTACTCGGGGGGACGGTCGAACACTGAAGCTTTCTTT
CDR3aa: CASSYSGGRSNTEAFF
j_gene: TRBJ1-1
abundance: NA
v_gene: TRBV6-5
d_gene: NA

CDR3nt: TGTGCCAGCAGCGCATTACCCGCCCGGGGGGGCACTGAAGCTTTCTTT
CDR3aa: CASSALPARGGTEAFF
j_gene: TRBJ1-1
abundance: NA
v_gene: TRBV28
d_gene: NA

CDR3nt: TGTGCCAGCAGTTTAGGGGGGGGAGCCGGCCAGCCCCAGCATTTT
CDR3aa: CASSLGGGAGQPQHF
j_gene: TRBJ1-5
abundance: NA
v_gene: TRBV28
d_gene: NA

CDR3nt: TGTGCCAGTAGGGACAGGGGGGTCACTGAAGCTTTCTTT
CDR3aa: CASRDRGVTEAFF
j_gene: TRBJ1-1
abundance: once
v_gene: TRBV19
d_gene: TRBD1

CDR3nt: TGTGCCAGCAGCTTAGGAGGGAAGGGTGAAGCTTTCTTT
CDR3aa: CASSLGGKGEAFF
j_gene: TRBJ1-1
abundance: NA
v_gene: TRBV7-8
d_gene: NA

CDR3nt: TGTGCCAGCTCTGGACAGGACTATGGCTACACCTTC
CDR3aa: CASSGQDYGYTF
j_gene: TRBJ1-2
abundance: NA
v_gene: TRBV2
d_gene: TRBD1

CDR3nt: TGTGCCAGCAGCTTGGGCCAGGGCTATGGCTACACCTTC
CDR3aa: CASSLGQGYGYTF
j_gene: TRBJ1-2
abundance: NA
v_gene: TRBV7-2
d_gene: NA

CDR3nt: TGTGCCAGCAGCCGCGGGACAGCGAACACCGGGGAGCTGTTTTTT
CDR3aa: CASSRGTANTGELFF
j_gene: TRBJ2-2
abundance: NA
v_gene: TRBV3-1/TRBV3-2
d_gene: NA

CDR3nt: TGCGCCAGCAGCCAATCACAAACCCGGACAGGCTTATCCTACGAGCAGTACTTC
CDR3aa: CASSQSQTRTGLSYEQYF
j_gene: TRBJ2-7
abundance: NA
v_gene: TRBV4-1
d_gene: TRBD1

CDR3nt: TGTGCCAGCAGCGTAGGACAGGGGGGAGACGAGCAGTACTTC
CDR3aa: CASSVGQGGDEQYF
j_gene: TRBJ2-7
abundance: NA
v_gene: TRBV2
d_gene: TRBD1

CDR3nt: TGTGCCAGCAGCTTAGCTGGACTAGCGGGAGGAGGGTACGAGCAGTACTTC
CDR3aa: CASSLAGLAGGGYEQYF
j_gene: TRBJ2-7
abundance: NA
v_gene: TRBV11-2
d_gene: TRBD2

CDR3nt: TGTGCCAGCAGCCCCCGGGGGGGGGCTAACAATGAGCAGTTCTTC
CDR3aa: CASSPRGGANNEQFF
j_gene: TRBJ2-1
abundance: NA
v_gene: TRBV28
d_gene: TRBD2

CDR3nt: TGTGCCACCAGTGACACTCGACAGGGGGCTGGTGAGCAGTTCTTC
CDR3aa: CATSDTRQGAGEQFF
j_gene: TRBJ2-1
abundance: NA
v_gene: TRBV24-1
d_gene: TRBD1

CDR3nt: TGTGCCAGCAGCCAGGGGGTACAGGACTATTACAATGAGCAGTTCTTC
CDR3aa: CASSQGVQDYYNEQFF
j_gene: TRBJ2-1
abundance: NA
v_gene: TRBV4-2
d_gene: NA

CDR3nt: TGTGCCACCAGCAGAGTCAGCTCTGGGGCCAACGTCCTGACTTTC
CDR3aa: CATSRVSSGANVLTF
j_gene: TRBJ2-6
abundance: NA
v_gene: TRBV15
d_gene: NA

CDR3nt: TGTGCCAGCAGCTCCACACAGGGTCTCAATGAAAAACTGTTTTTT
CDR3aa: CASSSTQGLNEKLFF
j_gene: TRBJ1-4
abundance: NA
v_gene: TRBV5-5
d_gene: NA

CDR3nt: TGTGCCAGCAGCTTAGCTCGGTACGAGCAGTTCTTC
CDR3aa: CASSLARYEQFF
j_gene: TRBJ2-1
abundance: NA
v_gene: TRBV11-3
d_gene: NA

CDR3nt: TGTGCCAGCAGCCGGACGGGACAGAACAACAATGAGCAGTTCTTC
CDR3aa: CASSRTGQNNNEQFF
j_gene: TRBJ2-1
abundance: NA
v_gene: TRBV5-5
d_gene: TRBD1

CDR3nt: TGTGCCAGCAGTTTCCGACAGGGGGCGGTTTACAATGAGCAGTTCTTC
CDR3aa: CASSFRQGAVYNEQFF
j_gene: TRBJ2-1
abundance: NA
v_gene: TRBV6-5
d_gene: TRBD1

CDR3nt: TGTGCCAGCAGCGTAGCTATCGGACAGGGCGACTCTGGAAACACCATATATTTT
CDR3aa: CASSVAIGQGDSGNTIYF
j_gene: TRBJ1-3
abundance: NA
v_gene: TRBV9
d_gene: TRBD1

CDR3nt: TGTGCCAGCAGCTTAGGGGGACAGGGAGCTAATGAAAAACTGTTTTTT
CDR3aa: CASSLGGQGANEKLFF
j_gene: TRBJ1-4
abundance: NA
v_gene: TRBV7-2
d_gene: TRBD1

CDR3nt: TGTGCCAGCAGCCCTTTCTTTGACCCGGGACAGGGGGCCTACGAGCAGTACTTC
CDR3aa: CASSPFFDPGQGAYEQYF
j_gene: TRBJ2-7
abundance: NA
v_gene: TRBV6-2/TRBV6-3
d_gene: TRBD1

CDR3nt: TGTGCCAGCAGCCTTGGGACTAGCGGGAGTTGGTACAATGAGCAGTTCTTC
CDR3aa: CASSLGTSGSWYNEQFF
j_gene: TRBJ2-1
abundance: NA
v_gene: TRBV27
d_gene: TRBD2

CDR3nt: TGTGCCAGCAGTTTAGGGGGCGGGGGCAACTATGGCTACACCTTC
CDR3aa: CASSLGGGGNYGYTF
j_gene: TRBJ1-2
abundance: NA
v_gene: TRBV28
d_gene: NA

CDR3nt: TGTGCCAGCAGTTTGACATTAACAGGGACCCAGTACTTC
CDR3aa: CASSLTLTGTQYF
j_gene: TRBJ2-5
abundance: NA
v_gene: TRBV28
d_gene: NA

CDR3nt: TGTGCCAGCTCACCCCAACTAGCAGCTCAAGAGACCCAGTACTTC
CDR3aa: CASSPQLAAQETQYF
j_gene: TRBJ2-5
abundance: NA
v_gene: TRBV18
d_gene: NA

CDR3nt: TGTGCCAGCAGCTTCTATCAGGGCCCTGGCAATGAGCAGTTCTTC
CDR3aa: CASSFYQGPGNEQFF
j_gene: TRBJ2-1
abundance: once
v_gene: TRBV11-3
d_gene: NA

CDR3nt: TGTGCCAGCTCACCAATCACAGGGGACACTGAAGCTTTCTTT
CDR3aa: CASSPITGDTEAFF
j_gene: TRBJ1-1
abundance: NA
v_gene: TRBV18
d_gene: TRBD1

CDR3nt: TGTGCCAGCAGCTTCCTGGGCGGCAGCCCAGGGGAGCAGTTCTTC
CDR3aa: CASSFLGGSPGEQFF
j_gene: TRBJ2-1
abundance: NA
v_gene: TRBV11-3
d_gene: NA

CDR3nt: TGTGCCAGCAGTCTAGACAGGGTACGAGAAAAACTGTTTTTT
CDR3aa: CASSLDRVREKLFF
j_gene: TRBJ1-4
abundance: NA
v_gene: TRBV28
d_gene: TRBD1

CDR3nt: TGTGCCAGCATTCCGGGACAGAACACTGAAGCTTTCTTT
CDR3aa: CASIPGQNTEAFF
j_gene: TRBJ1-1
abundance: NA
v_gene: TRBV21-1
d_gene: NA

CDR3nt: TGTGCCAGCACCCATACCGACAAGAACACCGGGGAGCTGTTTTTT
CDR3aa: CASTHTDKNTGELFF
j_gene: TRBJ2-2
abundance: few
v_gene: TRBV3-1/TRBV3-2
d_gene: NA

CDR3nt: TGTGCCAGCAGCCTCCGAGCGGAGAGCTCCTACAATGAGCAGTTCTTC
CDR3aa: CASSLRAESSYNEQFF
j_gene: TRBJ2-1
abundance: few
v_gene: TRBV4-2
d_gene: NA

CDR3nt: TGTGCCAGCAGCCACCGGGACAGGGCGTTGAGCTACACCTTC
CDR3aa: CASSHRDRALSYTF
j_gene: TRBJ1-2
abundance: NA
v_gene: TRBV11-2
d_gene: TRBD1